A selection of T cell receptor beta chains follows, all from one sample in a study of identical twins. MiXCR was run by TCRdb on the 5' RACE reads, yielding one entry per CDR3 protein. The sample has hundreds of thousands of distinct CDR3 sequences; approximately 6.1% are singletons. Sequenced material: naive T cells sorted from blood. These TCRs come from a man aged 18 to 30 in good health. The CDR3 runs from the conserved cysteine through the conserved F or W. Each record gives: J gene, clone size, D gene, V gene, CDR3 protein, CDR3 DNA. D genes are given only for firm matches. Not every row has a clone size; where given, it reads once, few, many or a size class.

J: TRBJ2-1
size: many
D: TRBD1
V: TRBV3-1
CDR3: CASSPRTGGTSSYNEQFF
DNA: TGTGCCAGCAGCCCTAGGACAGGGGGCACGAGCTCCTACAATGAGCAGTTCTTC

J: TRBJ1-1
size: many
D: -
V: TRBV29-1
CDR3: CSVGGGETEAFF
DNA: TGCAGCGTCGGGGGGGGCGAAACTGAAGCTTTCTTT

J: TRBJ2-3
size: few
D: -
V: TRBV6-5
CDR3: CASSYSNAGRTDTQYF
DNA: TGTGCCAGCAGTTACTCGAATGCGGGTCGCACAGATACGCAGTATTTT

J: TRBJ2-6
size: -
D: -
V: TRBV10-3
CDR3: CAIRATQGAGANVLTF
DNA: TGTGCCATCAGGGCGACACAGGGAGCTGGGGCCAACGTCCTGACTTTC

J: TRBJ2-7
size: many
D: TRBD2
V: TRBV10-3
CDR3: CAISVTSGTRNQYEQYF
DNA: TGTGCCATCAGTGTAACCAGCGGGACCCGAAACCAATACGAGCAGTACTTC

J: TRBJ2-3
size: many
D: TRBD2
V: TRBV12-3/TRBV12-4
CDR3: CASRSSGRNSQQTDTQYF
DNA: TGTGCCAGCAGGTCTAGCGGGAGGAATTCCCAGCAGACAGATACGCAGTATTTT

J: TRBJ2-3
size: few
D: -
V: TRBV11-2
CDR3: CASSLEFALSTDTQYF
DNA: TGTGCCAGCAGCTTAGAATTCGCACTGAGCACAGATACGCAGTATTTT

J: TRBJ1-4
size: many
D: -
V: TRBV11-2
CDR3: CASSLSRSTNEKLFF
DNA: TGTGCCAGCAGCTTATCAAGGTCAACTAATGAAAAACTGTTTTTT

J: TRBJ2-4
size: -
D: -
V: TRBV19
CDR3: CASSIRAVTLAKNIQCF
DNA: TGTGCCAGTAGTATAAGGGCAGTAACTTTAGCCAAAAACATTCAGTGCTTC

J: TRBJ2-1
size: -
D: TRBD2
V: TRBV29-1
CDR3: CSFNSGSSYNEQFF
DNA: TGCAGCTTTAATAGCGGGAGCTCGTACAATGAGCAGTTCTTC

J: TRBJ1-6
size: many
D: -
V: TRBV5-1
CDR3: CASSLGRQDNSPLHF
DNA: TGCGCCAGCAGCTTGGGAAGGCAAGATAATTCACCCCTCCACTTT

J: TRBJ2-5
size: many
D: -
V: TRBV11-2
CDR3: CASSWTFVEETQYF
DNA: TGTGCCAGCAGCTGGACGTTCGTGGAAGAGACCCAGTACTTC

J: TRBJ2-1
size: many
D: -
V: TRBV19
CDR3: CASSPRQYNEQFF
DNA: TGTGCCAGTAGTCCTAGACAGTACAATGAGCAGTTCTTC

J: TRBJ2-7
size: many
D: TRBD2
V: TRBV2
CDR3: CASREGDHEQYF
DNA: TGTGCCAGTAGGGAGGGAGACCACGAGCAGTACTTC

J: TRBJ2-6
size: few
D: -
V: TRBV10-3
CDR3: CAISMDRMVLTF
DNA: TGTGCCATCAGTATGGACAGAATGGTCCTGACTTTC

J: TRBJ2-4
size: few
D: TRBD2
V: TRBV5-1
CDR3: CASSLWGLAGIGNIQYF
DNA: TGCGCCAGCAGCCTATGGGGACTAGCGGGAATCGGAAACATTCAGTACTTC

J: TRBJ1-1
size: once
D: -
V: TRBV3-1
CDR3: CASSQENMGNTEAFF
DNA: TGTGCCAGCAGCCAAGAGAACATGGGGAACACTGAAGCTTTCTTT

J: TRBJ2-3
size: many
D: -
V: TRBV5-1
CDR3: CASSLGNKEDTQYF
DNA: TGCGCCAGCAGCTTGGGCAACAAGGAGGATACGCAGTATTTT

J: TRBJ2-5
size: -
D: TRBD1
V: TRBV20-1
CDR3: CSALGQGAETQYF
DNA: TGCAGTGCCCTGGGACAGGGTGCAGAGACCCAGTACTTC

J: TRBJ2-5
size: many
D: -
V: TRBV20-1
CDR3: CSARPQETQYF
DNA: TGCAGTGCTAGACCTCAAGAGACCCAGTACTTC

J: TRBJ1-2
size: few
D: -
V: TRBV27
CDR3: CASSDRGGGGYTF
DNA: TGTGCCAGCAGTGACCGAGGGGGGGGTGGCTACACCTTC

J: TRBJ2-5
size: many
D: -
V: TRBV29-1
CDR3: CSAPGTNQETQYF
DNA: TGCAGCGCTCCCGGGACCAACCAAGAGACCCAGTACTTC

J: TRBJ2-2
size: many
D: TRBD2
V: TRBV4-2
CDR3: CASSQGLAGVNTGELFF
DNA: TGTGCCAGCAGCCAAGGACTAGCGGGAGTGAACACCGGGGAGCTGTTTTTT

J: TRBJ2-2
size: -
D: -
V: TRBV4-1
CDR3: CASSQDPGRGQFPGELFF
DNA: TGCGCCAGCAGCCAAGATCCGGGGCGGGGGCAGTTTCCCGGGGAGCTGTTTTTT

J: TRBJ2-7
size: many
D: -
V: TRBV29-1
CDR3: CSAKQGGFYEQYF
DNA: TGCAGCGCCAAACAGGGAGGCTTCTACGAGCAGTACTTC

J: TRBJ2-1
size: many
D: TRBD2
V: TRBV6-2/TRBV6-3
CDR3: CASSLSTSGRVVVDEQFF
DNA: TGTGCCAGCAGTTTGTCGACTAGCGGGAGGGTAGTGGTGGATGAGCAGTTCTTC

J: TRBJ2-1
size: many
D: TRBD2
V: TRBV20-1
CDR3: CSARVTSGYNEQFF
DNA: TGCAGTGCTAGAGTGACTAGCGGTTACAATGAGCAGTTCTTC

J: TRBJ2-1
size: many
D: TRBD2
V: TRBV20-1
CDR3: CSARDLPSGRKQFF
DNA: TGCAGTGCTAGAGATCTGCCTAGCGGGAGGAAACAGTTCTTC

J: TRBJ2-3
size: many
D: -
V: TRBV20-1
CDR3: CSASGSSDTQYF
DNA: TGCAGTGCTAGCGGGTCGTCAGATACGCAGTATTTT

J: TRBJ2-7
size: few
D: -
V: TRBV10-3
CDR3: CAISENSYYEQYF
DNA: TGTGCCATCAGTGAAAACAGTTACTACGAGCAGTACTTC

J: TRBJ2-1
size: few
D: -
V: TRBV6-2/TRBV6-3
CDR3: CASSYSGTTKRYNEQFF
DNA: TGTGCCAGCAGTTACTCCGGGACAACTAAGAGATACAATGAGCAGTTCTTC

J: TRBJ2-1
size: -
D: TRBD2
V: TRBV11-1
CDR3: CASSNSGRARKSSYNEQFF
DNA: TGTGCCAGCAGCAATAGCGGGAGGGCCCGTAAATCCTCCTACAATGAGCAGTTCTTC

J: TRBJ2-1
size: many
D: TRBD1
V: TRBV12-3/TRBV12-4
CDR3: CASRIVDRGWINEQFF
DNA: TGTGCCAGCAGAATAGTGGACAGGGGATGGATCAATGAGCAGTTCTTC

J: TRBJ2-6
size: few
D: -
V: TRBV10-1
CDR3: CASSESTLGPGANVLTF
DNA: TGCGCCAGCAGTGAGTCGACTCTAGGGCCTGGGGCCAACGTCCTGACTTTC

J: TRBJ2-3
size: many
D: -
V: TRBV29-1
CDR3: CSVAPTKRTVADTQYF
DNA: TGCAGCGTTGCACCAACGAAGCGGACAGTGGCAGATACGCAGTATTTT